This T cell receptor (beta chain) was documented in a study of cytotoxic CD8 clonotypes in ibrutinib-treated CLL. CDR3 length: 14 amino acids. The germline V and J ends were trimmed by 4 bases and 2 bases, with 9 bases remaining between them. Germline V gene sequence: CDR1 SGHTA, CDR2 FQGTGA. Data came from immunoSEQ multiplex PCR; TCRdb stores just in-frame clones and leaves some out. The repertoire has about 150,000 clones, more than 75% of them found once; the top ten carry just over 5%. This clone was detected ten times or more. The TCR sequence derives from a human donor with chronic lymphocytic leukemia. The material was PBMCs, obtained after 24 months of ibrutinib treatment. V is TRBV7-3 and J is TRBJ1-3, with a tentative D call TRBD1 (5 bases). CDR3 bases: TGTGCCAGCAGCTCCGGGGGTACTGGAAACACCATATATTTT. This translates into CASSSGGTGNTIYF. Complete variable domain (other parts from reference TRBV7-3 and TRBJ1-3): GAGVSQTPSNKVTEKGKYVELRCDPISGHTALYWYRQSLGQGPEFLIYFQGTGAADDSGLPNDRFFAVRPEGSVSTLKIQRTERGDSAVYLCASSSGGTGNTIYFGEGSWLTVV.